Each of the 26 T cell receptor beta chains below was sequenced from the same sample in a study of graft-versus-host responses after intestinal transplantation. Assay: immunoSEQ multiplex PCR; the TCRdb copy retains only in-frame clones and omits some. The sample lists 30,000 to 45,000 clones; 85% to 95% were seen once. No antigen has been assigned to these receptors. Sequencing used unstimulated CD8+ T cells sorted from spleen or lymph node cells, obtained before transplant. The receptors come from a human donor who was the organ donor for an intestinal transplant.

The rearrangement links TRBV7-9 to TRBJ2-3, with 8 bases that match TRBD2. Germline assignment: CDR1 SEHNR and CDR2 FQNEAQ (reference sequence). The J segment lost 0 bases and the V segment lost 5 bases, leaving 4 bases of the junction unmatched. The CDR3 sequence is 15 residues long. CDR3 loop: CASSRVAGSTDTQYF. For the CDR3, the DNA is TGTGCCAGCAGCAGAGTAGCGGGAAGCACAGATACGCAGTATTTT.

This chain connects TRBV10-3 to TRBJ1-5; the match to TRBD1 covers 7 bases. V lost 7 bases, J lost 3 bases, and 6 bases stayed unmatched. CDR3 size: 14 residues. From germline, CDR1 is ENHRY and CDR2 SYGVKD. The CDR3 region has the DNA TGTGCCATCACCTCAACAGGGGACAATCAGCCCCAGCATTTT. It translates to CAITSTGDNQPQHF.

This chain joins TRBV4-1 and TRBJ1-5; TRBD1 matches at 11 bases. The V and J ends lost 5 bases and 8 bases, in that order; junction bases with no gene match: 11. The germline gives CDR1 MGHRA, CDR2 YSYEKL. The CDR3 is 16 residues long. CDR3 DNA: TGCGCCAGCAGCTCAATAGGGACAGGGGGTAGGGAGCCCCAGCATTTT. This sequence encodes CASSSIGTGGREPQHF.

This clone was seen more than once but under ten times. V is TRBV4-3 and J is TRBJ2-7; 8 nucleotides agree with TRBD2. This CDR3 region has 14 residues. The germline V gene encodes CDR1 LGHNA and CDR2 YSLEER. J gave up 3 bases and V 1 base, and 2 bases lay outside the gene matches. The CDR3 loop reads CASSQALAGYEQYF. The CDR3 bases are TGCGCCAGCAGCCAAGCTCTAGCGGGCTACGAGCAGTACTTC.

The chain links TRBV5-4 to TRBJ2-2; possibly TRBD1 or TRBD2 for D (5 bases each). The germline gives CDR1 SGHNT, CDR2 YYREEE (reference sequence). V lost 5 bases, J lost 6 bases, and 17 bases lay in between. This CDR3 spans 15 amino acids. Here the CDR3 reads CASSLGREYPGELFF. The CDR3 DNA is TGTGCCAGCAGTCTGGGCAGGGAGTATCCCGGGGAGCTGTTTTTT. Together with reference TRBV5-4 and TRBJ2-2, the CDR3 gives the full variable domain: ETGVTQSPTHLIKTRGQQVTLRCSSQSGHNTVSWYQQALGQGPQFIFQYYREEENGRGNFPPRFSGLQFPNYSSELNVNALELDDSALYLCASSLGREYPGELFFGEGSRLTVL.

This CDR3 reads CASSSLSGAGANVLTF. The CDR3 nucleotides read TGTGCCAGCAGCTCCTTATCGGGGGCCGGGGCCAACGTCCTGACTTTC. The V gene is TRBV11-3, the J gene TRBJ2-6; D assignment may be TRBD1 or TRBD2 (6 bases each). The ends were cut back, 4 bases at V and 4 bases at J, with 14 bases in the middle. Germline CDR1 and CDR2: SGHNT and YENEEA. This CDR3 is 16 amino acids long.

The genes are TRBV4-1 and TRBJ1-2; D unresolved. This CDR3 spans 14 amino acids. CDR1 is MGHRA and CDR2 is YSYEKL in the germline V gene. Trimming stripped 6 bases from V and 0 bases from J, with 11 bases between. CDR3 residues: CASRHTGTNYGYTF. The CDR3 DNA reads TGCGCCAGCAGGCACACGGGGACTAACTATGGCTACACCTTC.

The chain recombines TRBV4-1 with TRBJ2-7; 7 bases match TRBD1. The ends lost 1 base at V and 5 bases at J; junction bases unmatched: 8. The germline gives CDR1 MGHRA, CDR2 YSYEKL. CDR3 length equals 15 residues. Here the CDR3 reads CASSQVSRGQDEQYF. CDR3 coding DNA: TGCGCCAGCAGCCAAGTATCAAGGGGGCAGGACGAGCAGTACTTC.

This clone appeared a single time. The chain recombines TRBV15 with TRBJ1-3; 8 bases map to TRBD1. Germline CDR1 is LNHNV and CDR2 is YYDKDF (reference sequence). V shed 3 bases, J shed 4 bases, and the junction held 17 bases outside the gene matches. There are 19 residues in the CDR3. CDR3 in DNA: TGTGCCACCAGCAGTATCTTCTCGGGACAGGTGGTACGGGGAAACACCATATATTTT. Amino acid sequence: CATSSIFSGQVVRGNTIYF. The full variable domain, completed using reference TRBV15 and TRBJ1-3, is DAMVIQNPRYQVTQFGKPVTLSCSQTLNHNVMYWYQQKSSQAPKLLFHYYDKDFNNEADTPDNFQSRRPNTSFCFLDIRSPGLGDTAMYLCATSSIFSGQVVRGNTIYFGEGSWLTVV.

The CDR3 loop reads CASSLARNYGYTF. The CDR3 coding sequence is TGTGCCAGCTCCCTCGCGCGAAACTATGGCTACACCTTC. V usage is TRBV27 and J usage is TRBJ1-2; D uncertain. Germline CDR1 reads MNHEY; CDR2 reads SMNVEV (reference sequence). The CDR3 is 13 residues long. Trimming removed 8 bases at V and 2 bases at J, with 12 bases between.

The rearrangement links TRBV9 to TRBJ2-1, with 11 nucleotides matching TRBD1. Trimming removed 2 bases from V and 8 bases from J; junction bases left unmatched: 6. Germline CDR1 reads SGDLS; CDR2 reads YYNGEE. The length of the CDR3 is 15 residues. For the CDR3, the DNA is TGTGCCAGCAGCGTCGGACAGGGGGCTATTTATGAGCAGTTCTTC. Amino acid sequence: CASSVGQGAIYEQFF.

V is TRBV7-9 and J is TRBJ2-4; D could derive from TRBD1 or TRBD2 (5 bases each). The CDR3 loop spans 18 amino acids. The germline V and J ends were trimmed by 5 bases and 3 bases, with 23 bases remaining between them. The V gene's germline CDR1 is SEHNR and CDR2 FQNEAQ (reference sequence). CDR3 DNA: TGTGCCAGCAGCCCCGGAGGCCCTAGGGGTGGGGTCAAAAACATTCAGTACTTC. Amino acids: CASSPGGPRGGVKNIQYF.

Comment on this clone: Additional DNA sequences in this sample encode the identical CDR3. The chain recombines TRBV28 with TRBJ2-3; TRBD2 agrees at 9 bases. This CDR3 comprises 15 residues. With V trimmed by 3 bases and J by 6 bases, 7 bases remained unmatched. Germline-derived CDR1 and CDR2 are MDHEN and SYDVKM. CDR3 region: CASSFQAGGGDTQYF. In DNA, the CDR3 is TGTGCCAGCAGTTTCCAAGCGGGAGGTGGGGATACGCAGTATTTT.

Details on this clone: The same CDR3 is also encoded by other DNA sequences in this sample. The chain uses TRBV7-6 and TRBJ2-1; tentatively, D is TRBD2 (7 bases). V gave up 5 bases and J gave up 9 bases, with 17 bases separating them. From germline, CDR1 is SGHVS and CDR2 FNYEAQ. The length of the CDR3 is 14 residues. The chain's CDR3 is CASSPPGGGGEQFF. In DNA, the CDR3 is TGTGCCAGCAGCCCCCCGGGGGGAGGGGGTGAGCAGTTCTTC.

The CDR3 loop reads CASSVGSGSPYEQYF. Written as DNA, the CDR3 is TGTGCCAGCAGCGTAGGGAGCGGGAGTCCATACGAGCAGTACTTC. V and J are TRBV9 and TRBJ2-5, with 8 bases that match TRBD2. The tail of the sequence fits TRBJ2-7 better, so the J call may be wrong. The germline gives CDR1 SGDLS, CDR2 YYNGEE. The CDR3 extends over 15 amino acids.

J is TRBJ2-1 and V is TRBV27, with TRBD2 matching over 10 bases. The CDR3 is made up of 16 amino acids. Looked up from germline, CDR1 is MNHEY and CDR2 is SMNVEV (reference sequence). Trimming at V came to 3 bases and at J to 4 bases, leaving 6 bases not matched to a gene. CDR3 DNA sequence: TGTGCCAGCAGTTTGGGAACTAGCGGGATTTACAATGAGCAGTTCTTC. Protein: CASSLGTSGIYNEQFF.

The genes are TRBV7-8 and TRBJ2-5, with D possibly being TRBD2 (7 bases). Germline-derived CDR1 and CDR2 are SGHVS and FQNEAQ. Trimming removed 0 bases from V and 2 bases from J, with 22 bases in between. The CDR3 has 19 amino acids. The CDR3 nucleotides read TGTGCCAGCAGCTTAGCTCTCGGGGGCGGGGGCGTAGAGCAAGAGACCCAGTACTTC. It translates to CASSLALGGGGVEQETQYF.

This CDR3 reads CASSLWTGRQETQYF. The CDR3 nucleotides read TGTGCCAGCAGTTTATGGACAGGGCGACAAGAGACCCAGTACTTC. V usage is TRBV28 and J usage is TRBJ2-5, with TRBD1 identical over 7 bases. The germline gives CDR1 MDHEN, CDR2 SYDVKM. CDR3 size: 15 residues. Trimming at V came to 0 bases and at J to 2 bases, leaving 3 bases not matched to a gene.

The V gene is TRBV16, the J gene TRBJ2-7, with a possible D match to TRBD2 (6 bases). With 0 bases removed from V and 2 bases from J, the gap between germline ends came to 14 bases. Germline V gene lookup returns CDR1 KGHSY and CDR2 FQNENV. The CDR3 sequence is 16 residues long. The CDR3 loop is CASSQSWGGLPYEQYF. The CDR3 DNA follows: TGTGCCAGCAGCCAATCATGGGGAGGCCTGCCCTACGAGCAGTACTTC. Complete variable domain (other parts from reference TRBV16 and TRBJ2-7): GEEVAQTPKHLVRGEGQKAKLYCAPIKGHSYVFWYQQVLKNEFKFLISFQNENVFDETGMPKERFSAKCLPNSPCSLEIQATKLEDSAVYFCASSQSWGGLPYEQYFGPGTRLTVT.

V is TRBV7-9 and J is TRBJ2-5, with D unresolved. CDR3 length: 13 amino acids. With 4 bases removed from V and 2 bases from J, the gap between germline ends came to 8 bases. Germline V gives CDR1 SEHNR, CDR2 FQNEAQ (reference sequence). CDR3 nucleotides: TGTGCCAGCAGCTCAACCCCTCAAGAGACCCAGTACTTC. Protein sequence: CASSSTPQETQYF. Drawing the rest from reference TRBV7-9 and TRBJ2-5, the complete variable domain is DTGVSQNPRHKITKRGQNVTFRCDPISEHNRLYWYRQTLGQGPEFLTYFQNEAQLEKSRLLSDRFSAERPKGSFSTLEIQRTEQGDSAMYLCASSSTPQETQYFGPGTRLLVL.

V usage is TRBV28 and J usage is TRBJ2-5; 8 bases are shared with TRBD2. CDR3 length equals 18 residues. CDR1 and CDR2 (germline): MDHEN, SYDVKM. Trimming at V came to 2 bases and at J to 5 bases, leaving 16 bases not matched to a gene. DNA for the CDR3: TGTGCCAGCAGTTTAGGACCTTTCTCCAGCGGGAGAGGGGAGACCCAGTACTTC. Translated, it gives CASSLGPFSSGRGETQYF. Full variable domain (rest looked up from reference TRBV28 and TRBJ2-5): DVKVTQSSRYLVKRTGEKVFLECVQDMDHENMFWYRQDPGLGLRLIYFSYDVKMKEKGDIPEGYSVSREKKERFSLILESASTNQTSMYLCASSLGPFSSGRGETQYFGPGTRLLVL.

The V call is TRBV7-9, the J call TRBJ2-1, with 7 bases fitting TRBD2. This CDR3 is 18 amino acids long. The germline V gene encodes CDR1 SEHNR and CDR2 FQNEAQ (reference sequence). With V trimmed by 2 bases and J by 9 bases, 19 bases remained unmatched. The CDR3 DNA reads as TGTGCCAGCAGCTTACTAGCGGCCTTCAGGAGTTGGGGTGTTGAGCAGTTCTTC. This encodes CASSLLAAFRSWGVEQFF.

The rearrangement joins TRBV7-9 to TRBJ2-1; 7 bases line up with TRBD1. This CDR3 region has 17 residues. With V trimmed by 3 bases and J by 0 bases, 8 bases remained unmatched. Looked up from germline, CDR1 is SEHNR and CDR2 is FQNEAQ (reference sequence). The CDR3 region is CASSFPQTGPSYNEQFF. CDR3 in DNA: TGTGCCAGCAGCTTCCCCCAGACAGGGCCCTCCTACAATGAGCAGTTCTTC.

The chain recombines TRBV9 with TRBJ2-3; D not certain. Germline loops: CDR1 SGDLS, CDR2 YYNGEE. The CDR3 runs 14 residues. Trimming stripped 0 bases from V and 5 bases from J, with 10 bases between. CDR3: CASSVGARGDTQYF. The CDR3 DNA follows: TGTGCCAGCAGCGTAGGGGCTAGAGGAGATACGCAGTATTTT.

In regard to this clone: The sample has other DNA sequences that encode this CDR3 too. V and J are TRBV7-9 and TRBJ1-3; no definite D call. Germline V CDR1 and CDR2: SEHNR, FQNEAQ (reference sequence). Trimming pared 11 bases from V and 0 bases from J, leaving 8 bases between. The CDR3 extends over 12 amino acids. The CDR3 sequence: CAPADSGNTIYF. CDR3 coding DNA: TGTGCCCCAGCCGACTCTGGAAACACCATATATTTT. Looking up the rest from reference TRBV7-9 and TRBJ1-3 gives the full variable domain: DTGVSQNPRHKITKRGQNVTFRCDPISEHNRLYWYRQTLGQGPEFLTYFQNEAQLEKSRLLSDRFSAERPKGSFSTLEIQRTEQGDSAMYLCAPADSGNTIYFGEGSWLTVV.

The chain joins TRBV7-2 to TRBJ2-1, with TRBD2 identical over 8 bases. The germline CDR1 and CDR2 sequences are SGHTA and FQGNSA. The J segment lost 6 bases and the V segment lost 3 bases, leaving 10 bases of the junction unmatched. This CDR3 is 16 amino acids long. The CDR3 reads CASSLVLGTRFNEQFF. In nucleotides, the CDR3 is TGTGCCAGCAGCTTGGTTTTAGGGACTAGGTTCAATGAGCAGTTCTTC.